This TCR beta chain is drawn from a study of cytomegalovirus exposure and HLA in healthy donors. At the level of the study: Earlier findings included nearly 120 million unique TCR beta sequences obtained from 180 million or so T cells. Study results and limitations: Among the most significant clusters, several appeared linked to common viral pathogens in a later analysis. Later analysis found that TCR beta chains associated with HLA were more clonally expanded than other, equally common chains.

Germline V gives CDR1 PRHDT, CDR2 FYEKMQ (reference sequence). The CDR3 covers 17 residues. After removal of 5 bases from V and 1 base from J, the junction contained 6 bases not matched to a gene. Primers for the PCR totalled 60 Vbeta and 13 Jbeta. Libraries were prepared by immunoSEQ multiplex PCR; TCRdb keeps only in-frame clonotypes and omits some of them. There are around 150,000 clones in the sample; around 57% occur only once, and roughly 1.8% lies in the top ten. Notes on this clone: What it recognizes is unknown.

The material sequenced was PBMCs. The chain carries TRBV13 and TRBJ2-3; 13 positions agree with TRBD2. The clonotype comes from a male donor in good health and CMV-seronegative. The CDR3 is CASSQGLAGWGTDTQYF. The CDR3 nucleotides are TGTGCCAGCAGCCAGGGACTAGCGGGGTGGGGCACAGATACGCAGTATTTT.